Below, 7 T cell receptor beta chains from the same sample are listed, as sequenced in a study of post-analysis software for immune sequencing data. General study points: Among roughly 5 TRBV segments more frequent in patients than controls were TRBV5-6, TRBV5-1 and TRBV20-1.

No antigens are known for them. TCR beta cDNA libraries had unique molecular identifiers. From the PCR reads, TCRdb called clonotypes with MiXCR, one entry per CDR3 protein. The table records about 540,000 distinct CDR3 sequences, about a third of them present only once. The specimen sequenced was blood. The receptors derive from a girl under 18 with multiple sclerosis.

V usage is TRBV5-1 and J usage is TRBJ1-2; 8 bases are a match to TRBD1. Trimming removed 4 bases from V and 6 bases from J; junction bases left unmatched: 8. Germline V gene sequence: CDR1 SGHRS, CDR2 YFSETQ. This CDR3 is built from 14 residues. The CDR3 region is CASSEQGVGNGYTF. The CDR3, as DNA: TGCGCCAGCAGCGAACAGGGGGTCGGGAATGGCTACACCTTC.

The chain links TRBV7-2 to TRBJ2-5; 12 nucleotides align to TRBD1. V trimming: 5 bases; J trimming: 5 bases; junction bases outside the gene matches: 6. The CDR3 loop spans 15 amino acids. The germline gives CDR1 SGHTA, CDR2 FQGNSA. The CDR3 protein is CASSLGQGAWETQYF. The CDR3 DNA reads TGTGCCAGCAGCCTGGGACAGGGGGCCTGGGAGACCCAGTACTTC.

In its sample, this clonotype was seen a few times. V usage is TRBV6-1 and J usage is TRBJ2-3, with TRBD2 matching 11 bases. The CDR3 consists of 19 residues. V was clipped by 8 bases and J by 0 bases; unmatched bases: 16. Germline-derived CDR1 and CDR2 are MNHNS and SASEGT. In DNA, the CDR3 is TGTGCCAGCCGCTTAACTAGCGGGGGCCTACTGGCTAGCACAGATACGCAGTATTTT. Its protein product is CASRLTSGGLLASTDTQYF.

Regarding this clonotype: A junction boundary mismatches the germline segment, possibly from a read error. The chain uses TRBV5-1 and TRBJ1-1; the D gene is possibly TRBD1 (6 bases). CDR1 and CDR2 (germline): SGHRS, YFSETQ. The CDR3 loop spans 15 amino acids. As DNA, the CDR3 is TGCGCCATCAGCTTGTCCCCAGGGGTGAACACTGAAGCTTTCTTT. Translated: CAISLSPGVNTEAFF.

The chain couples TRBV18 to TRBJ2-4; the D gene is possibly TRBD1 (5 bases). The CDR3 consists of 13 residues. Germline CDR1 reads KGHSH; CDR2 reads LQKENI. The V gene lost 4 bases and the J gene lost 7 bases, with 11 bases spanning the gap. CDR3 sequence (DNA): TGTGCCAGCTCACATGACAGATCCAACATTCAGTACTTC. Protein product: CASSHDRSNIQYF. Using reference TRBV18 and TRBJ2-4 for the parts outside the CDR3, the full variable domain is NAGVMQNPRHLVRRRGQEARLRCSPMKGHSHVYWYRQLPEEGLKFMVYLQKENIIDESGMPKERFSAEFPKEGPSILRIQQVVRGDSAAYFCASSHDRSNIQYFGAGTRLSVL.

The chain recombines TRBV5-1 with TRBJ2-3; 9 bases agree with TRBD1. This CDR3 spans 17 amino acids. Germline CDR1 and CDR2: SGHRS and YFSETQ. The J segment lost 0 bases and the V segment lost 2 bases, leaving 7 bases of the junction unmatched. CDR3 in DNA: TGCGCCAGCAGCTTCGGGGGACAGGGATCTAGCACAGATACGCAGTATTTT. Amino acids: CASSFGGQGSSTDTQYF.

This clonotype was seen only a few times. V gene TRBV20-1 combines with J gene TRBJ2-1; D call uncertain. Trimming removed 2 bases at V and 5 bases at J, with 10 bases between. The length of the CDR3 is 13 residues. Germline CDR1 reads DFQATT; CDR2 reads SNEGSKA (reference sequence). CDR3 protein: CSARPDTDNEQFF. Written as DNA, the CDR3 is TGCAGTGCTAGACCAGACACCGACAATGAGCAGTTCTTC.